A selection of T cell receptor beta chains follows, all from one sample in a study of cytomegalovirus exposure and HLA in healthy donors. The assay was immunoSEQ multiplex PCR, and TCRdb's table has in-frame clones only and misses some. The sample shows roughly 49,000 clones, roughly four fifths of them seen only once. The sample comprised PBMCs. The receptors come from a boy younger than 18 in good health and CMV-seropositive. Each CDR3 is given with its conserved first and last residue. Fields, in order: D gene, J gene, V gene, clone size, CDR3 DNA, CDR3 protein. The D gene is left open where the match is weak. Clone size, where shown, is once, few, many, or a class for clones that have expanded.

D: .; J: TRBJ2-2; V: TRBV2; size: .; DNA: TGTGCCAGGGAGCCTGGGCAGGGGAAGAACACAGAGACCGGGGAGCTGTTTTTT; CDR3: CAREPGQGKNTETGELFF
D: TRBD2; J: TRBJ2-7; V: TRBV7-9; size: .; DNA: TGTGCCAGCAGCCTTGGACTAGTTGAATCCGAGCAGTACTTC; CDR3: CASSLGLVESEQYF
D: TRBD1; J: TRBJ1-2; V: TRBV11-2; size: .; DNA: TGTGCCAGCAGCTTGATGACAGGGGGTGGTGGCTACACCTTC; CDR3: CASSLMTGGGGYTF
D: .; J: TRBJ1-2; V: TRBV5-4; size: once; DNA: TGTGCCAGCAGCTCGGGAGGGGGGGTTGACTATGGCTACACCTTC; CDR3: CASSSGGGVDYGYTF
D: TRBD1; J: TRBJ1-1; V: TRBV10-3; size: few; DNA: TGTGCCGTCAGACAGGGGGGCGATGAAGCTTTCTTT; CDR3: CAVRQGGDEAFF
D: .; J: TRBJ2-7; V: TRBV21-1; size: few; DNA: TGTGCCAGCAGCAAAAGGGGGGGCGGGTTCTACGAGCAGTACTTC; CDR3: CASSKRGGGFYEQYF
D: .; J: TRBJ1-6; V: TRBV12-5; size: few; DNA: TGTGCTAGTGGTTTGGTTGGTGTATGGGCACAGGGAAGGAATTCACCCCTCCACTTT; CDR3: CASGLVGVWAQGRNSPLHF
D: TRBD1; J: TRBJ1-3; V: TRBV5-1; size: .; DNA: TGCGCCAGCAGCCGAGGACAGGCCGCCTCTGGAAACACCATATATTTT; CDR3: CASSRGQAASGNTIYF
D: .; J: TRBJ2-5; V: TRBV7-2; size: .; DNA: TGTGCCAGCAGCTCCGGAACGGGGGAGGTAGAGACCCAGTACTTC; CDR3: CASSSGTGEVETQYF
D: .; J: TRBJ1-5; V: TRBV27; size: .; DNA: TGTGCCAGCAGGCCCGGGACAAAAGCCTATAGCAATCAGCCCCAGCATTTT; CDR3: CASRPGTKAYSNQPQHF
D: .; J: TRBJ2-1; V: TRBV27; size: .; DNA: TGTGCCAGCAACCATGGGGGGTTATTGAGCTCCTACAATGAGCAGTTCTTC; CDR3: CASNHGGLLSSYNEQFF
D: TRBD2; J: TRBJ2-5; V: TRBV5-4; size: .; DNA: TGTGCCAGCAGCTCGTCGGGGGGTGAGGAGACCCAGTACTTC; CDR3: CASSSSGGEETQYF
D: TRBD1; J: TRBJ2-7; V: TRBV6-1; size: .; DNA: TGTGCCAGCAGTGCCTCCGACAGGGGGCAGTACGAGCAGTACTTC; CDR3: CASSASDRGQYEQYF
D: .; J: TRBJ2-2; V: TRBV5-1; size: few; DNA: TGCGCCAGCCACCAGGGCAACACCGGGGAGCTGTTTTTT; CDR3: CASHQGNTGELFF
D: .; J: TRBJ1-1; V: TRBV27; size: .; DNA: TGTGCCAGCAGTTCCAGGTCCTACTGGAACACTGAAGCTTTCTTT; CDR3: CASSSRSYWNTEAFF
D: .; J: TRBJ2-7; V: TRBV11-1; size: few; DNA: TGTGCCAGCAGCTTAGAAGGAACAGGCACCTACGAGCAGTACTTC; CDR3: CASSLEGTGTYEQYF
D: TRBD1; J: TRBJ1-5; V: TRBV4-1; size: .; DNA: TGCGCCAGCAGCCAAGGAGACAGGGACTATCAGCCCCAGCATTTT; CDR3: CASSQGDRDYQPQHF
D: .; J: TRBJ1-6; V: TRBV6-6; size: .; DNA: TGTGCCAGCAGTTACAGCGGACCGATTAATTCACCCCTCCACTTT; CDR3: CASSYSGPINSPLHF
D: .; J: TRBJ2-5; V: TRBV29-1; size: .; DNA: TGCAGCGTGGGGGCAGGGGAGGAGACCCAGTACTTC; CDR3: CSVGAGEETQYF
D: TRBD1; J: TRBJ1-3; V: TRBV5-1; size: .; DNA: TGCGCCAGCAGCCGGAACAGGGGGGCTGGAAACACCATATATTTT; CDR3: CASSRNRGAGNTIYF
D: .; J: TRBJ1-4; V: TRBV19; size: .; DNA: TGTGCCAGTAAATCCAGGGGAGAGGAAAAACTGTTTTTT; CDR3: CASKSRGEEKLFF
D: TRBD2; J: TRBJ2-2; V: TRBV27; size: .; DNA: TGTGCCAGCAGTGGGGTAGCGGGGGTGACCGGGGAGCTGTTTTTT; CDR3: CASSGVAGVTGELFF
D: .; J: TRBJ1-2; V: TRBV4-1; size: .; DNA: TGCGCCAGCAGCCTCCAAGCGGTGAGTTTGTATGGCTACACCTTC; CDR3: CASSLQAVSLYGYTF
D: .; J: TRBJ2-2; V: TRBV7-9; size: few; DNA: TGTGCCAGCAGCTCCCAGGGGAACACCGGGGAGCTGTTTTTT; CDR3: CASSSQGNTGELFF
D: .; J: TRBJ2-3; V: TRBV7-2; size: once; DNA: TGTGCCAGCAGCTTACCCGGGACAGATACGCAGTATTTT; CDR3: CASSLPGTDTQYF
D: .; J: TRBJ1-1; V: TRBV4-1; size: .; DNA: TGCGCCAGCAGCCAACTACAGGGCGTGAACACTGAAGCTTTCTTT; CDR3: CASSQLQGVNTEAFF
D: .; J: TRBJ1-2; V: TRBV6-5; size: .; DNA: TGTGCCAGCAGTACAGAATATGGCTACACCTTC; CDR3: CASSTEYGYTF